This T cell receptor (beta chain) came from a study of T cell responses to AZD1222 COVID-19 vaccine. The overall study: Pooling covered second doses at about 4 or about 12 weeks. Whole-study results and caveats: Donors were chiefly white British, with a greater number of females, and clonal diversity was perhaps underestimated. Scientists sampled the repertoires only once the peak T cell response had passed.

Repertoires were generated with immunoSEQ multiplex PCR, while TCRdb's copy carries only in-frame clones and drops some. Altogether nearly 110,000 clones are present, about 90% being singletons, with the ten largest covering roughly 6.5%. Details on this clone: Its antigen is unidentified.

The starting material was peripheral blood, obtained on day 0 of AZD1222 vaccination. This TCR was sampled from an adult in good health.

Here the CDR3 DNA reads TGTGCCAGCCTCCACAGGGAGTCCTACAATGAGCAGTTCTTC. Its protein product is CASLHRESYNEQFF. The J gene is TRBJ2-1, the V gene TRBV6-5; the D gene is possibly TRBD1 (6 bases). The germline V gene encodes CDR1 MNHEY and CDR2 SVGAGI. CDR3 size: 14 residues. The ends were cut back, 8 bases at V and 1 base at J, with 12 bases in the middle.